The rows below give T cell receptor beta chains drawn from one sample of a study of a mutant IDH1 vaccine in newly diagnosed glioma. No antigen has been assigned to these receptors. The repertoire was sequenced with immunoSEQ multiplex PCR; TCRdb's copy has only in-frame clones and lacks some. The sample includes around 28,000 clones, about 89% of them seen just once. Sample: PBMCs, taken from a glioma patient whose treatment included an IDH1 peptide vaccine. The receptors originated from a young man with glioma. Each CDR3 is given with its conserved first and last residue. The D gene is left open where the match is weak. Not every row has a clone size; where given, it reads once, few, many or a size class.

clone size,V gene,D gene,J gene,CDR3 protein
NA,TRBV6-5,NA,TRBJ2-7,CASSRSRDYEQYF
NA,TRBV7-9,TRBD1,TRBJ2-7,CASSWGQNTVYEQYF
NA,TRBV29-1,NA,TRBJ1-3,CSVAPGAGNTIYF
NA,TRBV30,TRBD1,TRBJ1-2,CAWSVGGGGYTF
NA,TRBV18,TRBD1,TRBJ1-5,CASSPRTGRDQPQHF
NA,TRBV10-3,TRBD2,TRBJ2-1,CAISDGTSGRYNEQFF
once,TRBV19,TRBD1,TRBJ1-2,CASNLTGANYGYTF
NA,TRBV6-1,NA,TRBJ2-7,CASWGAYEQYF
NA,TRBV4-3,NA,TRBJ1-2,CASSQDRSSRYGYTF
NA,TRBV19,NA,TRBJ2-3,CASSKTGFSTDTQYF
NA,TRBV30,TRBD1,TRBJ1-3,CAWGQGNTIYF
NA,TRBV13,TRBD2,TRBJ2-1,CASSHIAGVAYNEQFF
NA,TRBV19,NA,TRBJ1-3,CASSRRRPGNTIYF
NA,TRBV6-5,NA,TRBJ1-5,CASSYEQAANQPQHF
NA,TRBV7-2,TRBD1,TRBJ1-1,CASSFWTGGEAFF
NA,TRBV30,NA,TRBJ1-1,CAWSAGTPGGEAFF
once,TRBV2,TRBD2,TRBJ2-1,CASSYRTSGVGEQFF
NA,TRBV30,NA,TRBJ1-1,CAWSPSDGGEGWATEAFF
NA,TRBV25-1,NA,TRBJ2-1,CASSEPGTLSNEQFF
NA,TRBV2,NA,TRBJ2-7,CASKTGLFEQYF
NA,TRBV30,NA,TRBJ1-1,CAGRKNTEAFF
NA,TRBV30,NA,TRBJ2-3,CAWSLTTTDTQYF
NA,TRBV29-1,NA,TRBJ1-1,CSVTDIDTEAFF
NA,TRBV5-5,NA,TRBJ2-1,CASSLVVNEQFF
NA,TRBV19,NA,TRBJ1-4,CATRGAEKLFF
NA,TRBV18,NA,TRBJ1-5,CASSLQDSNQPQHF
NA,TRBV11-2,NA,TRBJ1-4,CASSLDRRSEKLFF
NA,TRBV6-1,NA,TRBJ2-7,CASSDLTANVYF
NA,TRBV6-1,NA,TRBJ1-2,CASRTGYGYTF
NA,TRBV30,NA,TRBJ1-6,CAWSLPGRSPLHF
NA,TRBV30,NA,TRBJ1-1,CAWSYGPEAFF
medium-sized,TRBV7-9,NA,TRBJ2-7,CASSLGDGSSYEQYF
NA,TRBV29-1,TRBD1,TRBJ2-1,CSVVPADRANEQFF
NA,TRBV19,NA,TRBJ1-1,CASSRQVDFAEAFF
NA,TRBV30,NA,TRBJ2-7,CAWSLGRAIYEQYF
NA,TRBV29-1,TRBD1,TRBJ2-5,CSVDRGPETQYF
NA,TRBV18,NA,TRBJ1-1,CASSPLDTEAFF
NA,TRBV2,NA,TRBJ1-1,CASSDNRGLNTEAFF
NA,TRBV11-3,TRBD2,TRBJ2-1,CASSATYGTSGYNEQFF
NA,TRBV2,TRBD2,TRBJ2-1,CASSEISGRGEQFF